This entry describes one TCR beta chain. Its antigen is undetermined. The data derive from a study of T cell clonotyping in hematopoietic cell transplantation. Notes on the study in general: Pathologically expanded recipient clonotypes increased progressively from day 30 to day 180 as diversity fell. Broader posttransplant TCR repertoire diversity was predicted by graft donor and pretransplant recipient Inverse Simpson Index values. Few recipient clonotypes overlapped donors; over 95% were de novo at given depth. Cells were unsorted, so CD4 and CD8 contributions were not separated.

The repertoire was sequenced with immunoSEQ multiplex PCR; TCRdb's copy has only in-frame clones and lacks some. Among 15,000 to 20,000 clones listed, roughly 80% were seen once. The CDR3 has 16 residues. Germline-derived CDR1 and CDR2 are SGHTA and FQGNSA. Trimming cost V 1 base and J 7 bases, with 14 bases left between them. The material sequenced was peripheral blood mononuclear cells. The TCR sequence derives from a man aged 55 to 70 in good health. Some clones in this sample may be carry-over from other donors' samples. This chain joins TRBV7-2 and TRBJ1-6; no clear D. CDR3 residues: CASSLDQASRNSPLHF. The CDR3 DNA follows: TGTGCCAGCAGCTTAGACCAGGCCAGCCGAAATTCACCCCTCCACTTT. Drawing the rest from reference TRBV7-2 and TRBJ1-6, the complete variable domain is GAGVSQSPSNKVTEKGKDVELRCDPISGHTALYWYRQSLGQGLEFLIYFQGNSAPDKSGLPSDRFSAERTGGSVSTLTIQRTQQEDSAVYLCASSLDQASRNSPLHFGNGTRLTVT.